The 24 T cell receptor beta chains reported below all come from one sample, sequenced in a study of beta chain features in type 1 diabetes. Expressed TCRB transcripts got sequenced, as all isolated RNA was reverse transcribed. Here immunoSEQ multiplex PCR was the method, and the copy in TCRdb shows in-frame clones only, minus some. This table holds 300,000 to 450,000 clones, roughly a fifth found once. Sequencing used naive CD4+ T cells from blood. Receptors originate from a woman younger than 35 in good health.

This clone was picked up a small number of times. The CDR3: CASSLSGQTFLNTEAFF. DNA of the CDR3: TGTGCCAGCAGTTTATCGGGACAGACTTTCCTGAACACTGAAGCTTTCTTT. The gene calls are TRBV28 and TRBJ1-1; 7 bases match TRBD1. The CDR3 is made up of 17 amino acids. CDR1 and CDR2 from the germline V gene are MDHEN and SYDVKM. V was clipped by 1 base and J by 0 bases; unmatched bases: 8.

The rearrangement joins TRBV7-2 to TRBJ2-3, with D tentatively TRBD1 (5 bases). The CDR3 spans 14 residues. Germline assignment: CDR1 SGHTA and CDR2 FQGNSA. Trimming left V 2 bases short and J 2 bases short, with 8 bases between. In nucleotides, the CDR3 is TGTGCCAGCAGCTTAAGACAGAACACAGATACGCAGTATTTT. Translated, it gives CASSLRQNTDTQYF.

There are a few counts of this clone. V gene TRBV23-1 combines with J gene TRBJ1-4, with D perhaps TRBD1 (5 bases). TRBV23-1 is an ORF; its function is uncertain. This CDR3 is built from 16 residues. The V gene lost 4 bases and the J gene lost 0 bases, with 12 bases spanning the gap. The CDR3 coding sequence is TGCGCCAGCAGTCCTTCGGGGGGATCAACTAATGAAAAACTGTTTTTT. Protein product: CASSPSGGSTNEKLFF.

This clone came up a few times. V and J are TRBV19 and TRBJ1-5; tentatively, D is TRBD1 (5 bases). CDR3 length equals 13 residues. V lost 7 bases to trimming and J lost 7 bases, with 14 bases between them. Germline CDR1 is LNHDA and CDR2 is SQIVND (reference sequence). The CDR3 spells CASTSRVRQPQHF. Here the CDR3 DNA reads TGTGCCAGTACGAGCAGGGTGAGGCAGCCCCAGCATTTT.

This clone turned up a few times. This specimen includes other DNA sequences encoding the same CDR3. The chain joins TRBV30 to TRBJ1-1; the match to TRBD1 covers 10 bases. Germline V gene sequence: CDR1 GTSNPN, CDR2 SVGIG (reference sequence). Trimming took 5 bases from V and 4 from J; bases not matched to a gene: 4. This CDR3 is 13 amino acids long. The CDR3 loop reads CAWDRGLSTEAFF. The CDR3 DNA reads TGTGCCTGGGACAGGGGGCTTAGCACTGAAGCTTTCTTT.

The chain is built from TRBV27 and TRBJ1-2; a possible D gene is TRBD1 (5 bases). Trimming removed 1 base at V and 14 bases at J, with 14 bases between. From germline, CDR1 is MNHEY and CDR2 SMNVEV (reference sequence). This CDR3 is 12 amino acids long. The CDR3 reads CASSLLIGGVTF. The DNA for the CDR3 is TGTGCCAGCAGTTTATTGATCGGGGGGGTGACCTTC.

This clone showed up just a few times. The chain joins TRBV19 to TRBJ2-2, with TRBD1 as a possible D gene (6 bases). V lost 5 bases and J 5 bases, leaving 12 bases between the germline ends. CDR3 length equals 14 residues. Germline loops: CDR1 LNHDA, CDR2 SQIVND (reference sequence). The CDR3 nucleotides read TGTGCCAGTAGTGTCCTAACAGGGACCGGGGAGCTGTTTTTT. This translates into CASSVLTGTGELFF.

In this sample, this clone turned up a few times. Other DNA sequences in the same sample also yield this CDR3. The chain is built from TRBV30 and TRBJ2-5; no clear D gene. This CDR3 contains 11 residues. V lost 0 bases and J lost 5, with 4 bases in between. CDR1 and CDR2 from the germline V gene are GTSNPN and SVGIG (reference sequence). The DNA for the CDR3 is TGTGCCTGGAGTGTCTATGAGACCCAGTACTTC. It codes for CAWSVYETQYF.

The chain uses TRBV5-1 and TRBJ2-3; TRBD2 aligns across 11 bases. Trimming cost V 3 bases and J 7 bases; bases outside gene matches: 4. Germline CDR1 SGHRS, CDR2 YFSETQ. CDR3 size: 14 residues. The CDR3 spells CASSWGLAENTQYF. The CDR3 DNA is TGCGCCAGCAGCTGGGGACTAGCGGAGAATACGCAGTATTTT.

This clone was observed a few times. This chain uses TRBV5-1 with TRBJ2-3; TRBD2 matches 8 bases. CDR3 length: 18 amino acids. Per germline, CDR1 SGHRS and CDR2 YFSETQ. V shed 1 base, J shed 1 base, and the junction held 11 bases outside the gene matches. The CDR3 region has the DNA TGCGCCAGCAGCTTGAAAGCGGGGGCCGTTCCTGGCACAGATACGCAGTATTTT. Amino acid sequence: CASSLKAGAVPGTDTQYF.

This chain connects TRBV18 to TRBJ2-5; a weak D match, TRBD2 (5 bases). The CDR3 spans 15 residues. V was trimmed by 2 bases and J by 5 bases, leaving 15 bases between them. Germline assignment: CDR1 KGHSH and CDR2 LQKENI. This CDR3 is CASSPGIAPVETQYF. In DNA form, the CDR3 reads TGTGCCAGCTCACCAGGGATAGCGCCTGTTGAGACCCAGTACTTC.

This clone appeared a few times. The CDR3 region is CSAGRESTDTQYF. The CDR3 bases are TGCAGCGCCGGTCGGGAAAGCACAGATACGCAGTATTTT. This sequence joins TRBV29-1 and TRBJ2-3, with D tentatively TRBD2 (5 bases). The V end was cut by 7 bases, the J end by 0 bases, with 11 bases between. The CDR3 has 13 amino acids. CDR1 is SQVTM and CDR2 is ANQGSEA in the germline V gene.

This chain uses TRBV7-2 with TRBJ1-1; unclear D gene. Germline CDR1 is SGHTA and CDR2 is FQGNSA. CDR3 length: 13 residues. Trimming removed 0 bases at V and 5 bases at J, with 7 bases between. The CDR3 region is CASSLARRTEAFF. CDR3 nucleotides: TGTGCCAGCAGCTTAGCAAGGAGGACTGAAGCTTTCTTT.

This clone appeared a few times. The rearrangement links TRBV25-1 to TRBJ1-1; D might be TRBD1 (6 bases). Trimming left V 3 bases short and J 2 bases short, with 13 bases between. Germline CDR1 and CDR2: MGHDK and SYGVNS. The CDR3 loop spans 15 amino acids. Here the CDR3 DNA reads TGTGCCAGCAGTGATGATGTGACAGGAAACACTGAAGCTTTCTTT. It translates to CASSDDVTGNTEAFF.

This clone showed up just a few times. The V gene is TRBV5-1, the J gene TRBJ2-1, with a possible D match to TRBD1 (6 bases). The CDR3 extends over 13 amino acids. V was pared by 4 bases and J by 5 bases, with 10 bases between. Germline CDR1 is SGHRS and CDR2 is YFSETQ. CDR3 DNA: TGCGCCAGCAGCGTTAGGGACAACAATGAGCAGTTCTTC. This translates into CASSVRDNNEQFF. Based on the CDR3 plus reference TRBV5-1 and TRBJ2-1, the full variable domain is KAGVTQTPRYLIKTRGQQVTLSCSPISGHRSVSWYQQTPGQGLQFLFEYFSETQRNKGNFPGRFSGRQFSNSRSEMNVSTLELGDSALYLCASSVRDNNEQFFGPGTRLTVL.

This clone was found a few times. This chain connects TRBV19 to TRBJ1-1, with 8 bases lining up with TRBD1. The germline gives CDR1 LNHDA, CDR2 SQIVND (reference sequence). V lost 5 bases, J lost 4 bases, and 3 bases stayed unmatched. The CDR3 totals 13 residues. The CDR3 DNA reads TGTGCCAGTAGTTCGGACAGGGCCACTGAAGCTTTCTTT. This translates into CASSSDRATEAFF. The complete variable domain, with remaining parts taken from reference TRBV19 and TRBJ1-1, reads DGGITQSPKYLFRKEGQNVTLSCEQNLNHDAMYWYRQDPGQGLRLIYYSQIVNDFQKGDIAEGYSVSREKKESFPLTVTSAQKNPTAFYLCASSSDRATEAFFGQGTRLTVV.

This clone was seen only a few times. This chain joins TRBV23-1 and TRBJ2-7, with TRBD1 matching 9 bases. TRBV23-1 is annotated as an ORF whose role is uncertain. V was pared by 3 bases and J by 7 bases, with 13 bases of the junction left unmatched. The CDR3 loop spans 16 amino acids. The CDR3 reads CASSHPGDREAREQYF. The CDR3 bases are TGCGCCAGCAGTCATCCGGGGGACAGGGAGGCCCGGGAGCAGTACTTC.

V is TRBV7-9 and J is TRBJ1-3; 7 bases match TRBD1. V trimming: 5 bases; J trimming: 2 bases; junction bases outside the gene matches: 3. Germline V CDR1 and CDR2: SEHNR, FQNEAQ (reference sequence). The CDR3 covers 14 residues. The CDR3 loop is CASSLGTAGNTIYF. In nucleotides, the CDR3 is TGTGCCAGCAGCCTCGGGACAGCTGGAAACACCATATATTTT.

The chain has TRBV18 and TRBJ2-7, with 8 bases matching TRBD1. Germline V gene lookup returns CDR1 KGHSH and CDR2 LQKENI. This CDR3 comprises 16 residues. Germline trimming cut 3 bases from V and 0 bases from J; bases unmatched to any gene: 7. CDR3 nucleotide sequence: TGTGCCAGCTCACCCCGGACAGGGTTGAGCTCCTACGAGCAGTACTTC. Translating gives CASSPRTGLSSYEQYF.

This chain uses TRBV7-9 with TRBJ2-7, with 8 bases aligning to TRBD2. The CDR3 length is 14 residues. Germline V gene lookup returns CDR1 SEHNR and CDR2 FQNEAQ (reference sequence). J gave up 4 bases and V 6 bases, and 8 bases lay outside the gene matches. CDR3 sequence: CASRKAGADYEQYF. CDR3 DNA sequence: TGTGCCAGCAGGAAAGCGGGAGCTGATTACGAGCAGTACTTC.

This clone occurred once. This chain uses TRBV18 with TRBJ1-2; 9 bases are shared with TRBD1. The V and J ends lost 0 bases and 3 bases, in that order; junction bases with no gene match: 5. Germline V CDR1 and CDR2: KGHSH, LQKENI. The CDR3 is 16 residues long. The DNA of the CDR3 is TGTGCCAGCTCACCACCCTCCGGGACAGGGTACTATGGCTACACCTTC. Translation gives CASSPPSGTGYYGYTF.

The CDR3 is CASSGWTSRGTDTQYF. CDR3 DNA sequence: TGTGCCAGCAGCGGATGGACTAGCCGGGGCACAGATACGCAGTATTTT. The chain joins TRBV9 to TRBJ2-3; TRBD2 aligns across 8 bases. The CDR3 extends over 16 amino acids. Germline CDR1 and CDR2: SGDLS and YYNGEE. Germline trimming cut 3 bases from V and 1 base from J; bases unmatched to any gene: 7.

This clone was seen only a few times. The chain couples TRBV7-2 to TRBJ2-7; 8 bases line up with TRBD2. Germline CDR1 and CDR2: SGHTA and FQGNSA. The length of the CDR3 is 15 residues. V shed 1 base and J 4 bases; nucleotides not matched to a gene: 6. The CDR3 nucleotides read TGTGCCAGCAGCTTAGTTGGCCAGCGGGAGTACGAGCAGTACTTC. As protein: CASSLVGQREYEQYF.

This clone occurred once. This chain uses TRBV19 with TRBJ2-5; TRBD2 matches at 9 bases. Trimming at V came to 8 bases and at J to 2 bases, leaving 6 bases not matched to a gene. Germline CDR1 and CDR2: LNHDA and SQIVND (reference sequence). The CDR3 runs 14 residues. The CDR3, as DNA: TGTGCCAGTGAGACTAGCGGATTGCAAGAGACCCAGTACTTC. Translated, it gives CASETSGLQETQYF.